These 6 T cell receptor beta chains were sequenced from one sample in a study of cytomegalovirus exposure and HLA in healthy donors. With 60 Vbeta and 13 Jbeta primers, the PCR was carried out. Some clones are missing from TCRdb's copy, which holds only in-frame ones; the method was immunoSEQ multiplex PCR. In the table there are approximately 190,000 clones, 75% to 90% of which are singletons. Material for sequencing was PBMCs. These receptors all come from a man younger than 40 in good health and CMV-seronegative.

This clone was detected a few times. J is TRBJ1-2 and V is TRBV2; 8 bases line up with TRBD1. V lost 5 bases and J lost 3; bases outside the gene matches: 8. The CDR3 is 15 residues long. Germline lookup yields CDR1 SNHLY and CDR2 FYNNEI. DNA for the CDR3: TGTGCCAGCAGTCTCCGTGGACAGGGTGACTATGGCTACACCTTC. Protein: CASSLRGQGDYGYTF.

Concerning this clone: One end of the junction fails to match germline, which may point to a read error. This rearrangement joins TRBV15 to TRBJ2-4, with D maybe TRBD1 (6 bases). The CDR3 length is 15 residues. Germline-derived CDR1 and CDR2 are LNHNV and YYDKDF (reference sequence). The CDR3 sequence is CATSTRGLAKNSQYF. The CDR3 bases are TGTGCCACCAGCACGAGGGGGTTAGCCAAAAACAGTCAGTACTTC. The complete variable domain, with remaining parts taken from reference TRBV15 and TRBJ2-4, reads DAMVIQNPRYQVTQFGKPVTLSCSQTLNHNVMYWYQQKSSQAPKLLFHYYDKDFNNEADTPDNFQSRRPNTSFCFLDIRSPGLGDTAMYLCATSTRGLAKNSQYFGAGTRLSVL.

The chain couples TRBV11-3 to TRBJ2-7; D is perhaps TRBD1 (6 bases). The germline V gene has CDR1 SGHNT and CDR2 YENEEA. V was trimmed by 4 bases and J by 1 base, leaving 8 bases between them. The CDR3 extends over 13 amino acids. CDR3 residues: CASSSGTSYEQYF. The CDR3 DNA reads TGTGCCAGCAGCTCCGGGACATCCTACGAGCAGTACTTC.

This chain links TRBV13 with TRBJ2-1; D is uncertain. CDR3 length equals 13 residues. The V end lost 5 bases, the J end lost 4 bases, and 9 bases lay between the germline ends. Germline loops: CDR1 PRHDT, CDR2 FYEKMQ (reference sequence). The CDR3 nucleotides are TGTGCCAGCAGCCTGACACTTTACAATGAGCAGTTCTTC. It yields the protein CASSLTLYNEQFF.

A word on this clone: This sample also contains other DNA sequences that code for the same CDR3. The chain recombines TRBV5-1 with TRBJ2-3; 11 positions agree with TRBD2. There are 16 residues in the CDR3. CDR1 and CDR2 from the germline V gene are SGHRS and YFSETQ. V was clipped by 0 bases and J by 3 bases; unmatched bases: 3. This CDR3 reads CASSLGGTSGTDTQYF. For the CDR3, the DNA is TGCGCCAGCAGCTTGGGGGGGACTAGCGGAACAGATACGCAGTATTTT.

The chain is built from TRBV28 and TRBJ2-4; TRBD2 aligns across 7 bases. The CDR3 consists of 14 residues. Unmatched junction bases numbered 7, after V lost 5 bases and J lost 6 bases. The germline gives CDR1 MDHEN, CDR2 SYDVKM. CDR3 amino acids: CASSPRAGVNIQYF. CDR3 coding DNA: TGTGCCAGCAGTCCCCGCGCGGGGGTAAACATTCAGTACTTC.